Below, one T cell receptor beta chain is given with its context. The protocol was immunoSEQ multiplex PCR, while the TCRdb copy is restricted to in-frame clones and leaves out a portion. The sample has more than 200,000 clones; 80% to 90% are singletons. The record originates from a study of blood T cell repertoires in COVID-19. Background on the study: Samples of COVID-19 (acute and convalescent) were obtained from the United States, Italy and Spain. T cells, B-cell-depleted T cells, or PBMCs provided the cDNA or gDNA that served as material.

The CDR3 extends over 14 amino acids. Germline CDR1 LGHDT, CDR2 YNNKEL (reference sequence). Trimming pared 1 base from V and 9 bases from J, leaving 10 bases between. The chain is built from TRBV3-1 (or the pseudogene TRBV3-2) and TRBJ1-6; D possibly corresponds to TRBD1 (5 bases). Sequences were obtained from peripheral blood. The receptor was isolated from a young man with active or convalescent COVID-19. CDR3 protein: CASSQGVGGSPLHF. CDR3 DNA: TGTGCCAGCAGCCAAGGGGTCGGGGGTTCACCCCTCCACTTT.